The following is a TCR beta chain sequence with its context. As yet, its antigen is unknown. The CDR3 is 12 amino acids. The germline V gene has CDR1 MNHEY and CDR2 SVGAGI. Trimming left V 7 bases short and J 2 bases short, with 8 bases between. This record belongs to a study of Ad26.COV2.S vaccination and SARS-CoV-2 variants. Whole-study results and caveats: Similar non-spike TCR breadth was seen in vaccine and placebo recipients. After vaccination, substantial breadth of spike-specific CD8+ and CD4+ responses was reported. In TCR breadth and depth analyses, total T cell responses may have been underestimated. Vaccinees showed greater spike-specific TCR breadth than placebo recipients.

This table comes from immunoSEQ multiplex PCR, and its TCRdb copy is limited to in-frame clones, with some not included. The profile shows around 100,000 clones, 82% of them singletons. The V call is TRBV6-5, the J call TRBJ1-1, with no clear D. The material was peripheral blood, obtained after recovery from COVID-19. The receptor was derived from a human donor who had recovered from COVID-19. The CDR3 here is CASIKVNTEAFF. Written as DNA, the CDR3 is TGTGCCAGCATCAAGGTTAACACTGAAGCTTTCTTT.